The TCR beta chain described here comes from a study of identical twins. Study-wide results and caveats: Within twin pairs, the out-of-frame alpha sequences they shared showed excess low generation probability.

TCRdb re-derived calls from the 5' RACE reads in MiXCR, one entry per CDR3 protein. The data hold about 200,000 distinct CDR3 sequences, with approximately 15% observed a single time. The germline V gene encodes CDR1 ENHRY and CDR2 SYGVKD. The V end was cut by 7 bases, the J end by 6 bases, with 21 bases between. CDR3 length equals 15 residues. On this clonotype itself: Antigen unknown.

These data were also filed under a second study, of T cells expressing NK-cell markers. That work contributes: Sorted T-cell subsets CD3+CD56+NKG2C+, CD3+CD56+NKG2C- and CD3+CD56-NKG2C+ were TCR beta-sequenced. Seven HCMV-seropositive donors and one seronegative donor made up the eight sequenced donors. CD8+ T cells in 5 or 6 donors included dominant NKG2C+ clonotypes at about 1.0-8%.

The chain couples TRBV10-3 to TRBJ1-2; D not resolved. The receptor was derived from a woman aged 18 to 35 in good health. Sequenced material: CD8+ T cells sorted from blood. The CDR3 here is CAITRSEGLRDGYTF. The CDR3 region has the DNA TGTGCCATCACCAGGAGTGAAGGCCTACGGGATGGCTACACCTTC.